These 2 T cell receptor beta chains were sequenced from one sample in a study of blood T cell repertoires in COVID-19. TCRdb's copy holds only in-frame clones and misses some; the assay was immunoSEQ multiplex PCR. Among approximately 73,000 clones, about 88% were seen once, and the ten largest hold under 10%. Sequencing was carried out using peripheral blood. The receptor source for this set is a man older than 75 with acute or convalescent COVID-19.

CDR3 amino acids: CASSRGPSNYGYTF. CDR3 coding DNA: TGTGCCAGCAGCCGGGGGCCCTCTAACTATGGCTACACCTTC. The chain combines TRBV3-1 (or the pseudogene TRBV3-2) with TRBJ1-2; possible D gene TRBD1, 6 bases. V was clipped by 4 bases and J by 0 bases, with 9 bases between them. The CDR3 length is 14 residues. Germline V gives CDR1 LGHDT, CDR2 YNNKEL (reference sequence).

The rearrangement links TRBV21-1 to TRBJ1-1; the DNA was not compared with TRBD1, the D call given in the table. TRBV21-1 is noted as a pseudogene. There are 19 residues in the CDR3. CDR3 bases: TGTGCCAGCAGCAAAGATCTTGGAGACAGGGTGGATGCGAACACTGAAGCTTTCTTT. Residues: CASSKDLGDRVDANTEAFF.